The TCR beta chain under discussion was sequenced for a study of response to subunit inactivated influenza vaccine. TCRdb passed the RT-PCR reads through MiXCR, listing each CDR3 protein once. The profile shows 560,000 or so distinct CDR3 sequences, under 9% of them singletons. The V and J ends lost 0 bases and 8 bases respectively, with 19 bases between them. This CDR3 spans 17 amino acids. The germline V gene has CDR1 MGHRA and CDR2 YSYEKL. V usage is TRBV4-1 and J usage is TRBJ1-4; D not certain. This TCR derives from a man between 50 and 69 years old who received an inactivated influenza vaccine. The specimen was PBMCs from blood, collected less than 30 months after vaccination. CDR3 in DNA: TGCGCCAGCAGCCAAGACCCCACTATCGGGTTACGGGAAAAACTGTTTTTT. Encoded protein: CASSQDPTIGLREKLFF.